The T cell receptor beta chain under discussion was sequenced for a study of cytomegalovirus exposure and HLA in healthy donors. General study points: Three of the chains that were CMV-associated were confirmed in vitro to be specific for CMV antigens. Links to common viral pathogens appeared, in a later analysis, for several of the most significant clusters.

Concerning this clone: The antigen is not known. The sample contains more than one DNA sequence encoding this CDR3.

In the PCR, 60 Vbeta and 13 Jbeta primers were used. Clones were read by immunoSEQ multiplex PCR, and TCRdb kept only the in-frame ones, dropping some. The repertoire consists of more than 95,000 clones, with 60% to 80% occurring once and the leading ten covering roughly 16%. Germline-derived CDR1 and CDR2 are SGHDN and FVKESK. V was pared by 1 base and J by 7 bases, with 8 bases of the junction left unmatched. The CDR3 covers 16 residues. Sequencing was carried out using PBMCs. The gene calls are TRBV14 and TRBJ2-1, with 9 bases fitting TRBD2. This TCR was sampled from a man in his fifties or sixties in good health and CMV-seropositive. CDR3 loop: CASSQGYSGSKNEQFF. The CDR3 DNA is TGTGCCAGCAGCCAAGGCTATAGCGGGAGCAAGAATGAGCAGTTCTTC.